Listed below are T cell receptor beta chains from one sample, sequenced in a study of human T cells and chemical hapten exposure. TCRdb analysed the RACE reads with MiXCR anew, one entry per CDR3 protein. Counted here are approximately 180,000 distinct CDR3 sequences, 30% occurring once; the ten biggest clones make up under 3%. The source was whole blood, collected in connection with sensitization to the hapten diphenylcyclopropenone (DPC). The receptors were gathered from a woman aged 25 to 39 with alopecia areata. Some clones in this sample may be carry-over from other donors' samples. Each CDR3 is given with its conserved first and last residue. A D gene is named only where the DNA matches it firmly. The size of a clone is reported for some rows only, either as once, few or many, or as a class for expanded clones.

D	size	V	J	DNA	CDR3
.	.	TRBV29-1	TRBJ2-1	TGCAGCGTTGGCGGGAAAATAAGGAGCGATGAGCAGTTCTTC	CSVGGKIRSDEQFF
TRBD1	.	TRBV5-4	TRBJ2-7	TGTGCCAGCAGCTCGGACAGGGGCCCAGTCGAGCAGTACTTC	CASSSDRGPVEQYF
.	.	TRBV10-3	TRBJ1-1	TGTGCCATCAGTTCACGGGGGATTGAAGCTTTCTTT	CAISSRGIEAFF
.	few	TRBV7-2	TRBJ2-3	TGTGCCAGCAGCGCTACGCCCAGGCACACAGATACGCAGTATTTT	CASSATPRHTDTQYF
.	.	TRBV20-1	TRBJ2-1	TGCAGTGCTAGAGACAACAGGGTCCACAATGAGCAGTTCTTC	CSARDNRVHNEQFF
TRBD1	.	TRBV2	TRBJ2-6	TGTGCCAGCAGCCTGGACAGGGTCAGGGCAGGGGCCAACGTCCTGACTTTC	CASSLDRVRAGANVLTF
.	few	TRBV2	TRBJ2-1	TGTGCCAGCAGTGACCCTGGTGGGGAGCGACCGGATGAGCAGTTCTTC	CASSDPGGERPDEQFF
.	.	TRBV28	TRBJ1-4	TGTGCCAGCAGTTTGGGGGCTGCTGGTGAAAAACTGTTTTTT	CASSLGAAGEKLFF
.	.	TRBV20-1	TRBJ2-2	TGCAGTGCTAATCCAGGCGGGTCGAACACCGGGGAGCTGTTTTTT	CSANPGGSNTGELFF
TRBD1	few	TRBV29-1	TRBJ1-5	TGCAGCGTGTCAACCGGGACAGACAATCAGCCCCAGCATTTT	CSVSTGTDNQPQHF
.	few	TRBV19	TRBJ2-7	TGTGCCAGTAGTGGACTTCCAGCCTACGAGCAGTACTTC	CASSGLPAYEQYF
TRBD2	few	TRBV7-2	TRBJ2-5	TGTGCCAGCAGCTCGGGACTAGCGGAGAGGGAGACCCAGTACTTC	CASSSGLAERETQYF
TRBD1	.	TRBV24-1	TRBJ2-2	TGTGCCACCAGCAGGGGGCCCGGGGAGCTGTTTTTT	CATSRGPGELFF
TRBD2	.	TRBV4-3	TRBJ2-7	TGCGCCAGCAGCCAAGCCCCCCCTAGCGGGAGCCCGAGCTCCTACGAGCAGTACTTC	CASSQAPPSGSPSSYEQYF
.	few	TRBV7-2	TRBJ2-7	TGTGCCAGCAGCCCCCCAAACGGCAACTGGAACGAGCAGTACTTC	CASSPPNGNWNEQYF
TRBD2	few	TRBV28	TRBJ2-1	TGTGCCAGCGAAACTAGCGGGAGCTACAATGAGCAGTTCTTC	CASETSGSYNEQFF
TRBD1	many	TRBV9	TRBJ1-1	TGTGCCAGCAGCGCCGGGACAGTCGGCAGTGAAGCTTTCTTT	CASSAGTVGSEAFF
TRBD2	few	TRBV4-3	TRBJ2-7	TGCGCCAGCAGCCAACAAGCGGGGGAGAGCTACGAGCAGTACTTC	CASSQQAGESYEQYF
.	.	TRBV4-2	TRBJ2-7	TGTGCCAGCAGCCAAGAGGGGTTTCGAAGCGACGAGCAGTACTTC	CASSQEGFRSDEQYF
.	.	TRBV7-2	TRBJ2-1	TGTGCCACCAGCCCGCGCCGAGGGCAGCAGTTCTTC	CATSPRRGQQFF
.	.	TRBV20-1	TRBJ1-4	TGCAGTGCTGGACCCATCGATCCTCCCAATGAAAAACTGTTTTTT	CSAGPIDPPNEKLFF
TRBD1	few	TRBV29-1	TRBJ2-5	TGCAGCGCCAGGAGGACAGGGGCAGAGACCCAGTACTTC	CSARRTGAETQYF
.	.	TRBV29-1	TRBJ1-6	TGCAGCGTTGTGCAGGCCTTCCCAATTTCACCCCTCCACTTT	CSVVQAFPISPLHF
.	.	TRBV7-9	TRBJ1-2	TGTGCCAGCAGCTCTTTGTCTCAGGGAATGGATGGCTACACCTTC	CASSSLSQGMDGYTF
.	.	TRBV12-3/TRBV12-4	TRBJ1-6	TGTGCCAGCAGTTTAGGGTTCAATGGATCACCCCTCCACTTT	CASSLGFNGSPLHF
TRBD2	few	TRBV20-1	TRBJ2-5	TGCAGTGCTAGAGATCCTTTAGCTAGCGGGATCCAAGAGACCCAGTACTTC	CSARDPLASGIQETQYF
.	.	TRBV5-5	TRBJ1-4	TGTGCCAGCTGCTTTCTCGGGGGAGCTAATGAAAAACTGTTTTTT	CASCFLGGANEKLFF
.	.	TRBV3-1	TRBJ2-4	TGTGCCAGCAGCCAAGGGGGGACTTCACTAGCCAAAAACATTCAGTACTTC	CASSQGGTSLAKNIQYF
TRBD1	.	TRBV5-1	TRBJ1-1	TGCGCCAGCAGCCAACAGGGGACGAACACTGAAGCTTTCTTT	CASSQQGTNTEAFF
.	few	TRBV7-2	TRBJ2-7	TGTGCCAGCAGCCCCCGGCGGGGACATGAGGAGCAGTACTTC	CASSPRRGHEEQYF
TRBD1	.	TRBV28	TRBJ2-7	TGTGCCAGCACCCAGGGACAGGGATCCTACGAGCAGTACTTC	CASTQGQGSYEQYF
TRBD1	few	TRBV27	TRBJ2-1	TGTGCCAGCAGATCCGGGACAGTAATATACAATGAGCAGTTCTTC	CASRSGTVIYNEQFF
.	.	TRBV29-1	TRBJ2-7	TGCAGCGTTGAAGCTACAGGGTACGAGCAGTACTTC	CSVEATGYEQYF
.	.	TRBV29-1	TRBJ2-7	TGCAGCGCTATGTCGTCGAGGCAGTACTTC	CSAMSSRQYF
TRBD1	.	TRBV5-1	TRBJ2-1	TGCGCCAGCAGCTTAACAGGGGTCAATGAGCAGTTCTTC	CASSLTGVNEQFF
.	few	TRBV14	TRBJ2-3	TGTGCCAGCAGCCCTTCTACGCGGGGTACGCAGTATTTT	CASSPSTRGTQYF
.	once	TRBV4-3	TRBJ2-2	TGCGCCAGCAGCCAAGAAGAAAGGCCCCTTCCGGGGGAGCTGTTTTTT	CASSQEERPLPGELFF
.	.	TRBV12-3/TRBV12-4	TRBJ1-1	TGTGCCAGCAGTTTCCTACTGGAATCTGAAGCTTTCTTT	CASSFLLESEAFF
.	.	TRBV28	TRBJ1-1	TGTGCCAGCAGTCTTCACGGGCAGACTATGAACACTGAAGCTTTCTTT	CASSLHGQTMNTEAFF
.	.	TRBV5-1	TRBJ2-1	TGCGCCAGCAGCTTGGGCGGGGAAGGCAATGAGCAGTTCTTC	CASSLGGEGNEQFF
.	.	TRBV4-1	TRBJ1-1	TGCGCCAGCAGCCGTCAATCGAACACTGAAGCTTTCTTT	CASSRQSNTEAFF
.	few	TRBV5-4	TRBJ2-2	TGTGCCAGCAACCCAGGGGGGGCGAACACCGGGGAGCTGTTTTTT	CASNPGGANTGELFF
TRBD1	.	TRBV5-1	TRBJ2-2	TGCGCCAGCTCCGGGACAGGCATACCGGAGGCCGGGGAGCTGTTTTTT	CASSGTGIPEAGELFF
TRBD1	.	TRBV2	TRBJ1-2	TGTGCCAGCAGTTACGGACAGGGGTACGGCTACACCTTC	CASSYGQGYGYTF
TRBD1	once	TRBV10-3	TRBJ2-7	TGTGCCATCAGCGACAGGGACTACGAGCAGTACTTC	CAISDRDYEQYF
.	.	TRBV4-3	TRBJ1-1	TGCGCCAGCAGCCAAGGTGACAGTGAAGCTTTCTTT	CASSQGDSEAFF
.	.	TRBV28	TRBJ1-2	TGTGCCAGCAGTTTATACCTGACTGATAACTATGGCTACACCTTC	CASSLYLTDNYGYTF
TRBD1	few	TRBV12-3/TRBV12-4	TRBJ1-2	TGTGCCAGCAGTCATGCCCCTGGACAGGGGCACTATGGCTACACCTTC	CASSHAPGQGHYGYTF
.	few	TRBV3-1	TRBJ1-1	TGTGCCAGCAGCCGAAGCCCGACAGTGAACACTGAAGCTTTCTTT	CASSRSPTVNTEAFF
.	.	TRBV19	TRBJ1-6	TGTGCCAGCCAGGGTGTAGGATCACCCCTCCACTTT	CASQGVGSPLHF
TRBD1	few	TRBV28	TRBJ2-5	TGTGCCAGCAGTTTGTATACAGGGGGCAGGGAGACCCAGTACTTC	CASSLYTGGRETQYF
.	few	TRBV10-3	TRBJ1-1	TGTGCCATCTCAAAGGAGCCCTTTGAAGCTTTCTTT	CAISKEPFEAFF
.	.	TRBV12-3/TRBV12-4	TRBJ2-5	TGTGCCAGCAGTTTATTGGGCAGGCAAGAGACCCAGTACTTC	CASSLLGRQETQYF